This T cell receptor (beta chain) came from a study of T cells in Graves' hyperthyroidism and ophthalmopathy. General study results and limits: Most expanded thyroid clonotypes above 0.001 also appeared in blood.

V lost 8 bases to trimming and J lost 4 bases; unmatched junction nucleotides: 11. The germline gives CDR1 SQVTM, CDR2 ANQGSEA. The CDR3 length is 14 residues. TCR beta CDR3 regions were amplified from RNA. The HTBI primer set was used in a first-round RT-PCR of the TCR CDR3. A single record per CDR3 protein comes from TCRdb applying MiXCR to the multiplex PCR reads. The top ten clones hold around 14% of a sample with around 420,000 distinct CDR3 sequences, roughly 14% of them seen once. As to this clonotype: The antigen is unknown.

Sequenced sample: blood. The sequence was collected from a woman between 18 and 29 years old with Graves' hyperthyroidism. This chain links TRBV29-1 with TRBJ2-1; TRBD1 agrees at 7 bases. The CDR3 nucleotides are TGCAGCCCCCTACCGGGACAGCCTTACAATGAGCAGTTCTTC. Encoded protein: CSPLPGQPYNEQFF.